This is a list of T cell receptor beta chains from one sample in a study of shared clonotypes between healthy human individuals. The repertoire was sequenced with immunoSEQ multiplex PCR; TCRdb's copy has only in-frame clones and lacks some. This table holds about 2.2 million clones, 93% found once. Sequences were obtained from naive CD8+ T cells from PBMCs. Every receptor here comes from a young man in good health. Some clones in this sample may be carry-over from other donors' samples. CDR3s include the opening cysteine and the closing phenylalanine or tryptophan. The D gene is left open where the match is weak. The size of a clone is reported for some rows only, either as once, few or many, or as a class for expanded clones.

D gene,clone size,V gene,J gene,CDR3 DNA,CDR3 protein
TRBD1,.,TRBV7-9,TRBJ2-7,TGTGCCAGCAGCTTACCCGGGACAGGGTATTACGAGCAGTACTTC,CASSLPGTGYYEQYF
TRBD2,.,TRBV6-4,TRBJ2-1,TGTGCCAGCAGTGACTCGGGGACTAGGCCCAATGAGCAGTTCTTC,CASSDSGTRPNEQFF
TRBD2,.,TRBV7-3,TRBJ2-4,TGTGCCAGCAGCCCCCAGGGCGCAGCGGGAGGGTTGGGAGCCAAAAACATTCAGTACTTC,CASSPQGAAGGLGAKNIQYF
TRBD1,.,TRBV7-6,TRBJ1-2,TGTGCCAGCAGCCGCGGACAGGGTGGATTCTATGGCTACACCTTC,CASSRGQGGFYGYTF
TRBD1,.,TRBV6-1,TRBJ2-7,TGTGCCAGCAGTGAAAGGACAGGGAGGACCTACGAGCAGTACTTC,CASSERTGRTYEQYF
TRBD2,.,TRBV7-9,TRBJ2-7,TGTGCCAGCAGCGTCGGGGGGGTGCTCGAGCAGTACTTC,CASSVGGVLEQYF
.,.,TRBV9,TRBJ2-7,TGTGCCAGCAGCGTTGGCGGGGTTCCCTACGAGCAGTACTTC,CASSVGGVPYEQYF
.,once,TRBV2,TRBJ1-1,TGTGCCAGCAACGACCTAAAAGGCCCTAACACTGAAGCTTTCTTT,CASNDLKGPNTEAFF
.,.,TRBV18,TRBJ2-7,TGTGCCAGCTCAAGACCGCGGGGACAGAGCTCCTACGAGCAGTACTTC,CASSRPRGQSSYEQYF
.,few,TRBV30,TRBJ1-1,TGTGCCTGGGGGGCAGGCTTTGAAGCTTTCTTT,CAWGAGFEAFF
.,.,TRBV2,TRBJ1-2,TGTGCCAGCAGTGACGAGGCTAACTATGGCTACACCTTC,CASSDEANYGYTF
.,.,TRBV6-5,TRBJ2-7,TGTGCCACCTGGGAAGTCGGCTACGAGCAGTACTTC,CATWEVGYEQYF
.,.,TRBV7-3,TRBJ2-5,TGTGCCAGCAGCCATAAGCCGAGCTCCCAAGAGACCCAGTACTTC,CASSHKPSSQETQYF
TRBD1,.,TRBV27,TRBJ2-3,TGTGCCAGCAGTTTGTTAGATTATAGGGGGACAGGGGACCCAGATACGCAGTATTTT,CASSLLDYRGTGDPDTQYF
TRBD2,once,TRBV7-8,TRBJ2-5,TGTGCCAGCAGCCCTGGGTTAGCGGGAGGGGGAGAGACCCAGTACTTC,CASSPGLAGGGETQYF
TRBD1,.,TRBV7-9,TRBJ1-1,TGTGCCAGTTGGACAGGGATGAACACTGAAGCTTTCTTT,CASWTGMNTEAFF
.,.,TRBV9,TRBJ1-5,TGTGCCAGCAGCGCCCGAGGAGGGGATCAGCCCCAGCATTTT,CASSARGGDQPQHF
.,few,TRBV4-3,TRBJ2-7,TGCGCCAGCAGCCAAGATGGGGGCGGCTACGAGCAGTACTTC,CASSQDGGGYEQYF
.,.,TRBV4-3,TRBJ1-2,TGCGCCAGCAGCCAAGATGAGGGTAATGGCTACACCTTC,CASSQDEGNGYTF
TRBD2,.,TRBV28,TRBJ2-7,TGTGCCAGCAGTTTAGTAGATAGCGGGAGCATGTACGAGCAGTACTTC,CASSLVDSGSMYEQYF
.,.,TRBV14,TRBJ2-1,TGTGCCAGCAGCCAAGATAAACGTGGCGGTCCTCCCTACAATGAGCAGTTCTTC,CASSQDKRGGPPYNEQFF
TRBD2,.,TRBV27,TRBJ2-1,TGTGCCAGCGGACTGGGACTAGCGGAGGCCTACGTTCTCAATGAGCAGTTCTTC,CASGLGLAEAYVLNEQFF
.,.,TRBV2,TRBJ2-2,TGTGCCAGCAGCCTCCCGAGGGGGAGCGGGGAGCTGTTTTTT,CASSLPRGSGELFF
TRBD2,.,TRBV28,TRBJ2-2,TGTGCCAGCAACGGACTAGCAAAAAAAACCGGGGAGCTGTTTTTT,CASNGLAKKTGELFF
.,.,TRBV19,TRBJ2-7,TGTGCCAGTAGAGGACTATCGGAGCAGTACTTC,CASRGLSEQYF
TRBD1,.,TRBV28,TRBJ1-3,TGTGCCAGCAGCTTAAGCCGGGACAGGGAGTTTGGAAACACCATATATTTT,CASSLSRDREFGNTIYF
TRBD2,.,TRBV5-1,TRBJ2-1,TGCGCCAGCAGCCCGGGAGGCAATGAGCAGTTCTTC,CASSPGGNEQFF
.,.,TRBV28,TRBJ2-7,TGTGCCAGCAGTTTTTCGGAGGGGGACGAGCAGTACTTC,CASSFSEGDEQYF
.,.,TRBV6-5,TRBJ2-7,TGTGCCAGCAGTCACAGACTGGCGGGCGAGCAGTACTTC,CASSHRLAGEQYF
.,.,TRBV7-2,TRBJ2-1,TGTGCCAGCAGCCCCTTATCCGGGGGTGAGCAGTTCTTC,CASSPLSGGEQFF
.,once,TRBV29-1,TRBJ1-1,TGCAGCGCCGAAGGGGATTGGGTCGGCACCTTGAACACTGAAGCTTTCTTT,CSAEGDWVGTLNTEAFF
TRBD1,.,TRBV28,TRBJ1-1,TGTGCCAGCAGGCCTGACAGGGGGCGCACTGAAGCTTTCTTT,CASRPDRGRTEAFF
.,.,TRBV21-1,TRBJ1-5,TGTGCCAGCATCTTCAATCAGCCCCAGCATTTT,CASIFNQPQHF
TRBD2,.,TRBV7-8,TRBJ2-7,TGTGCCAGCAGCTTAGAACGGGGGGGCCCCTACGAGCAGTACTTC,CASSLERGGPYEQYF
.,.,TRBV5-5,TRBJ2-1,TGTGCCAGCAGCTTGCTTCCCGGGAGATTCGATGAGCAGTTCTTC,CASSLLPGRFDEQFF
TRBD2,.,TRBV28,TRBJ2-2,TGTGCCAGCAGTTGGGAGCGGGAGATGTCCGGGGAGCTGTTTTTT,CASSWEREMSGELFF
TRBD2,.,TRBV13,TRBJ2-7,TGTGCCAGCAGCTTAGGGCCAGCGGGGGGCTACGAGCAGTACTTC,CASSLGPAGGYEQYF
.,.,TRBV28,TRBJ2-7,TGTGCCAGCAAGGAAGGGATGGCCTACGAGCAGTACTTC,CASKEGMAYEQYF
.,.,TRBV9,TRBJ1-1,TGTGCCAGCAGCCCATCCCCCCAAGTAGCTGAAGCTTTCTTT,CASSPSPQVAEAFF
TRBD1,once,TRBV15,TRBJ2-7,TGTGCCACCAGCAGCCGGGACAGGAACTACGAGCAGTACTTC,CATSSRDRNYEQYF
.,.,TRBV6-5,TRBJ1-1,TGTGCCAGCAGTCCCGGGGGGGGCACTGAAGCTTTCTTT,CASSPGGGTEAFF
TRBD2,.,TRBV30,TRBJ2-7,TGTGCCTGCCCCCCGGGACTAGCCTCCTACGAGCAGTACTTC,CACPPGLASYEQYF
TRBD2,.,TRBV13,TRBJ2-5,TGTGCCAGCAGCCCCCGGACTAGCGGTCAAGAGACCCAGTACTTC,CASSPRTSGQETQYF
TRBD2,.,TRBV7-3,TRBJ2-3,TGTGCCAGCAGCTTAACCGTCCTACTAGCGGGAGGGACAGATACGCAGTATTTT,CASSLTVLLAGGTDTQYF
.,.,TRBV28,TRBJ2-7,TGTGCCAGCAGCCTCAAGGGGAGCAACGACGAGCAGTACTTC,CASSLKGSNDEQYF
TRBD2,.,TRBV7-3,TRBJ2-1,TGTGCCAGCAGCCCCTCGGGTGGAGCGGGAGGGCTCGAGTTCTTC,CASSPSGGAGGLEFF
.,.,TRBV7-6,TRBJ2-5,TGTGCCAGCAGCTTGGAACGATTAGAGACCCAGTACTTC,CASSLERLETQYF
.,.,TRBV7-9,TRBJ2-7,TGTGCCAGCAGCTTAGACCCAGGCTACGAGCAGTACTTC,CASSLDPGYEQYF
TRBD2,once,TRBV4-3,TRBJ2-7,TGCGCCAGCAGCCAAGGGCGAGCGGGGGCCTACGAGCAGTACTTC,CASSQGRAGAYEQYF
TRBD1,.,TRBV7-9,TRBJ2-2,TGTGCCAGCAAGGATCGGGACAGGGGTCAATCCGGGGAGCTGTTTTTT,CASKDRDRGQSGELFF
.,.,TRBV5-1,TRBJ2-1,TGCGCCAGCAGCTTGACCAGGGGTCATGAGCAGTTCTTC,CASSLTRGHEQFF
TRBD2,once,TRBV6-6,TRBJ2-5,TGTGCCAGCAGCCTACTAGCGGGAGGAATAGAGACCCAGTACTTC,CASSLLAGGIETQYF
.,.,TRBV11-1,TRBJ2-1,TGTGCCAGCAGCCCGGGCTCCTACAATGAGCAGTTCTTC,CASSPGSYNEQFF
.,few,TRBV7-9,TRBJ1-3,TGTGCCAGCAGCTTGGGTGGAAACACCATATATTTT,CASSLGGNTIYF